This T cell receptor gamma chain originates from a study of human gamma delta and Vdelta1 T cells. Whole-study findings and limits: Delta One T cells were reportedly polyclonal and broadly cytotoxic against acute myeloid leukemia.

This clone was observed a handful of times. What it recognizes is unknown. This sample also contains other DNA sequences that code for the same CDR3. TCRdb called clones anew from the PCR reads with CATT. The repertoire holds about 3,900 gamma-chain clones, with over 15% as singletons. The CDR3 consists of 13 residues. Per germline, CDR1 VTNTFY and CDR2 YDVSTARD (reference sequence). The V segment lost 2 bases and the J segment 5 bases; nucleotides outside the gene matches: 2. The material sequenced was Vdelta1 gamma-delta T cells from blood grown in culture (DOT cells). V usage is TRGV3 and J usage is TRGJP2. The source of this sequence is a human donor in good health. The DNA for the CDR3 is TGTGCCACCTGGGACATAAGTGATTGGATCAAGACGTTT. Translation gives CATWDISDWIKTF.